These 25 T cell receptor beta chains were all obtained from the same sample, sequenced in a study of blood T cell repertoires in COVID-19. The data were produced by immunoSEQ multiplex PCR, yet TCRdb's version contains in-frame clones alone and is incomplete. This table holds fewer than 250,000 clones, about 87% found once. Sequenced: PBMCs or T cells enriched from blood (not recorded which). These receptors all stem from a woman younger than 45 who had been exposed to COVID-19.

V usage is TRBV6-5 and J usage is TRBJ1-2, with D tentatively TRBD1 (6 bases). Germline V gene lookup returns CDR1 MNHEY and CDR2 SVGAGI. V was shortened by 6 bases and J by 4 bases, with 15 bases between the two germline ends. This CDR3 has 14 amino acids. CDR3 DNA sequence: TGTGCCAGCAGCGTAAGCAGGGGACCCTATGGCTACACCTTC. Protein sequence: CASSVSRGPYGYTF.

The V gene is TRBV7-9, the J gene TRBJ1-6, with D possibly TRBD1 on 5 matching bases. V shed 5 bases and J shed 5 bases, with 7 bases lying between them. CDR1 is SEHNR, CDR2 FQNEAQ, per germline (reference sequence). This CDR3 contains 13 residues. CDR3 protein: CASSRTNNSPLHF. CDR3 in DNA: TGTGCCAGCAGCCGGACAAATAATTCACCCCTCCACTTT.

V and J are TRBV27 and TRBJ2-5, with D possibly TRBD2 on 6 matching bases. This CDR3 comprises 14 residues. The germline V gene has CDR1 MNHEY and CDR2 SMNVEV (reference sequence). Trimming took off 5 bases at V and 1 base at J, with 11 bases between the two ends. Here the CDR3 DNA reads TGTGCCAGCAGTCTTAGCGGTTCCCAAGAGACCCAGTACTTC. It encodes CASSLSGSQETQYF.

This chain links TRBV30 with TRBJ1-1; D is perhaps TRBD1 (6 bases). Germline values: CDR1 GTSNPN, CDR2 SVGIG (reference sequence). V lost 6 bases to trimming and J lost 5 bases, with 16 bases between them. This CDR3 region has 13 residues. The CDR3 sequence is CACDTGLGTEAFF. In nucleotides, the CDR3 is TGTGCCTGTGACACAGGGTTGGGGACTGAAGCTTTCTTT.

The chain uses TRBV14 and TRBJ2-5; weak D call: TRBD1 (6 bases). The V end lost 4 bases, the J end lost 4 bases, and 16 bases lay between the germline ends. This CDR3 comprises 15 residues. In germline, CDR1 is SGHDN, CDR2 FVKESK. CDR3 protein: CASSRLGARRETQYF. The DNA for the CDR3 is TGTGCCAGCAGCCGGTTGGGGGCAAGAAGAGAGACCCAGTACTTC. Filled out from reference TRBV14 and TRBJ2-5, the complete variable domain reads EAGVTQFPSHSVIEKGQTVTLRCDPISGHDNLYWYRRVMGKEIKFLLHFVKESKQDESGMPNNRFLAERTGGTYSTLKVQPAELEDSGVYFCASSRLGARRETQYFGPGTRLLVL.

Only one count was recorded for this clone. This chain links TRBV5-1 with TRBJ1-2; D is ambiguous. Germline CDR1 reads SGHRS; CDR2 reads YFSETQ. V was pared by 1 base and J by 3 bases, with 10 bases between. The CDR3 extends over 14 amino acids. CDR3 in DNA: TGCGCCAGCAGCTTGAGTCAGGTCTACTATGGCTACACCTTC. Protein: CASSLSQVYYGYTF.

This clone appeared a single time. CDR3 sequence reads: CASSIRNTEAFF. The CDR3 DNA follows: TGTGCCAGCAGTATCAGGAACACTGAAGCTTTCTTT. The V call is TRBV28, the J call TRBJ1-1; D is uncertain. The CDR3 length is 12 residues. Trimming shortened V by 5 bases and J by 1 base, and 5 bases separated the two germline ends. Germline V gene data show CDR1 as MDHEN and CDR2 as SYDVKM.

This clone was recorded a few times. The CDR3 nucleotides read TGTGCCAGCAGTGAACCGGGACAGGGGAACACTGAAGCTTTCTTT. Protein: CASSEPGQGNTEAFF. This chain uses TRBV6-1 with TRBJ1-1; 9 bases are shared with TRBD1. The length of the CDR3 is 15 residues. Germline values: CDR1 MNHNS, CDR2 SASEGT. Trimming removed 2 bases from V and 1 base from J; junction bases left unmatched: 2.

The chain combines TRBV5-1 with TRBJ2-3; 7 bases are shared with TRBD1. J lost 3 bases, V lost 0 bases, and 13 bases had no gene match. Germline assignment: CDR1 SGHRS and CDR2 YFSETQ. The CDR3 has 18 residues. CDR3 protein: CASSLVGLGGAETDTQYF. CDR3 coding DNA: TGCGCCAGCAGCTTGGTAGGCTTAGGGGGCGCCGAGACAGATACGCAGTATTTT. The full variable domain, in which reference TRBV5-1 and TRBJ2-3 provide the parts outside the CDR3, is KAGVTQTPRYLIKTRGQQVTLSCSPISGHRSVSWYQQTPGQGLQFLFEYFSETQRNKGNFPGRFSGRQFSNSRSEMNVSTLELGDSALYLCASSLVGLGGAETDTQYFGPGTRLTVL.

The V call is TRBV9, the J call TRBJ2-2, with 8 bases fitting TRBD2. Per the germline V gene, CDR1 is SGDLS and CDR2 is YYNGEE. With 4 bases clipped from V and 0 bases from J, the junction kept 11 bases outside the gene matches. The CDR3 covers 18 residues. The CDR3 protein is CASSSHNGGDPNTGELFF. CDR3 nucleotides: TGTGCCAGCAGCTCCCACAACGGGGGGGACCCGAACACCGGGGAGCTGTTTTTT.

The V gene is TRBV4-1, the J gene TRBJ2-7, with 8 bases identical to TRBD1. Losses at the gene ends were 0 bases for V and 2 bases for J; bases not matched to a gene: 9. CDR1 is MGHRA, CDR2 YSYEKL, per germline. The CDR3 loop spans 17 amino acids. CDR3: CASSQDEDSGQAYEQYF. The CDR3 DNA follows: TGCGCCAGCAGCCAAGATGAGGACTCGGGACAGGCCTACGAGCAGTACTTC.

The chain is built from TRBV5-1 and TRBJ1-5, with TRBD1 identical over 9 bases. With V trimmed by 0 bases and J by 4 bases, 5 bases remained unmatched. Germline V gives CDR1 SGHRS, CDR2 YFSETQ. The CDR3 contains 16 residues. For the CDR3, the DNA is TGCGCCAGCAGCTTGGGAACAGGGGGCGTTAATCAGCCCCAGCATTTT. Amino acids: CASSLGTGGVNQPQHF.

The V gene is TRBV24-1, the J gene TRBJ2-3; 7 bases match TRBD1. Germline V CDR1 and CDR2: KGHDR, SFDVKD. The CDR3 runs 16 residues. V lost 4 bases to trimming and J lost 2 bases; unmatched junction nucleotides: 8. The CDR3 bases are TGTGCCACCAGTGACCCCCGGACAGGAGACACAGATACGCAGTATTTT. Its translation is CATSDPRTGDTDTQYF.

CDR3 sequence (DNA): TGTGCCAGCAGCTTATCCGGGAACTCGGAGGAGACCCAGTACTTC. Amino acids: CASSLSGNSEETQYF. V and J are TRBV11-1 and TRBJ2-5; possible D gene TRBD2, 5 bases. There are 15 residues in the CDR3. Germline assignment: CDR1 SGHAT and CDR2 FQDESV (reference sequence). Trimming removed 2 bases from V and 5 bases from J, with 15 bases in between.

The CDR3 sequence is CASPTGTGEATNEKLFF. DNA of the CDR3: TGTGCCAGCCCCACCGGGACAGGAGAAGCAACTAATGAAAAACTGTTTTTT. V is TRBV21-1 and J is TRBJ1-4; the table's D gene call, TRBD1, was not cross checked with the DNA. TRBV21-1 counts as a pseudogene. The CDR3 contains 17 residues.

The V gene is TRBV6-5, the J gene TRBJ2-2, with TRBD1 matching over 11 bases. Germline V gene sequence: CDR1 MNHEY, CDR2 SVGAGI. The CDR3 runs to 16 residues. J gave up 4 bases and V 4 bases, and 5 bases lay outside the gene matches. CDR3 in DNA: TGTGCCAGCAGTTCGTGGACAGGGGGCGTCACCGGGGAGCTGTTTTTT. This sequence encodes CASSSWTGGVTGELFF.

In its sample, this clone was seen a few times. Different DNA sequences within this sample yield the same CDR3. The CDR3 region is CASSLTGDYGYTF. Here the CDR3 DNA reads TGTGCCAGCAGTTTAACCGGGGACTATGGCTACACCTTC. This sequence joins TRBV28 and TRBJ1-2; D call uncertain. The CDR3 spans 13 residues. With 2 bases removed from V and 3 bases from J, the gap between germline ends came to 7 bases. Per the germline V gene, CDR1 is MDHEN and CDR2 is SYDVKM.

This clone was counted once. CDR3 DNA: TGTGCCAGCAGCCTTTTGGCAGGGGGCTACGAGCAGTACTTC. This gives the protein CASSLLAGGYEQYF. The genes are TRBV27 and TRBJ2-7; 7 nucleotides align to TRBD1. CDR1 is MNHEY and CDR2 is SMNVEV in the germline V gene (reference sequence). The ends lost 6 bases at V and 3 bases at J; junction bases unmatched: 8. This CDR3 has 14 amino acids.

The genes are TRBV6-1 and TRBJ1-2; D might be TRBD1 (6 bases). Germline assignment: CDR1 MNHNS and CDR2 SASEGT. CDR3 length: 14 residues. V shed 3 bases and J shed 4 bases, with 12 bases lying between them. The CDR3 loop reads CASSEAGASYGYTF. The CDR3 nucleotides are TGTGCCAGCAGTGAGGCAGGGGCGAGCTATGGCTACACCTTC.

V and J are TRBV19 and TRBJ1-4; D possibly corresponds to TRBD1 (6 bases). This CDR3 region has 14 residues. Per the germline V gene, CDR1 is LNHDA and CDR2 is SQIVND (reference sequence). V gave up 4 bases and J gave up 6 bases, with 12 bases separating them. The CDR3 protein is CASSTTGMDEKLFF. CDR3 nucleotide sequence: TGTGCCAGTAGTACTACAGGGATGGATGAAAAACTGTTTTTT. The entire variable domain, with the rest obtained from reference TRBV19 and TRBJ1-4, is as follows: DGGITQSPKYLFRKEGQNVTLSCEQNLNHDAMYWYRQDPGQGLRLIYYSQIVNDFQKGDIAEGYSVSREKKESFPLTVTSAQKNPTAFYLCASSTTGMDEKLFFGSGTQLSVL.

The chain has TRBV9 and TRBJ1-2; D is possibly TRBD1 (5 bases). The CDR3 covers 12 residues. V was trimmed by 6 bases and J by 8 bases, leaving 14 bases between them. The germline CDR1 and CDR2 sequences are SGDLS and YYNGEE. Here the CDR3 DNA reads TGTGCCAGCAATCGGGGGGTAGGAGGCTACACCTTC. It encodes CASNRGVGGYTF.

The chain employs TRBV2 and TRBJ1-3; weak D call: TRBD1 (5 bases). CDR3 length: 15 residues. Trimming left V 7 bases short and J 0 bases short, with 13 bases between. The germline V gene has CDR1 SNHLY and CDR2 FYNNEI. The CDR3 here is CASTEWGFSGNTIYF. CDR3 in DNA: TGTGCCAGCACAGAGTGGGGCTTCTCTGGAAACACCATATATTTT.

This clone was counted between two and nine times. The chain joins TRBV27 to TRBJ1-6; 7 bases map to TRBD1. V lost 7 bases to trimming and J lost 6 bases; unmatched junction nucleotides: 6. CDR3 size: 14 residues. CDR1 and CDR2 from the germline V gene are MNHEY and SMNVEV (reference sequence). In nucleotides, the CDR3 is TGTGCCAGCAAGGGGACAGAAGTTAATTCACCCCTCCACTTT. Its translation: CASKGTEVNSPLHF.

V is TRBV5-1 and J is TRBJ2-1; a possible D gene is TRBD2 (6 bases). Trimming shortened V by 3 bases and J by 2 bases, and 12 bases separated the two germline ends. This CDR3 region has 15 residues. Germline V gene lookup returns CDR1 SGHRS and CDR2 YFSETQ. The CDR3 bases are TGCGCCAGCAGCTCGGGACTTGATACCTACAATGAGCAGTTCTTC. Encoded protein: CASSSGLDTYNEQFF.

The table lists this clone with a count of one. The chain has TRBV19 and TRBJ2-3, with D perhaps TRBD2 (5 bases). V was cut by 1 base and J by 3 bases, with 8 bases left in between. This CDR3 has 14 amino acids. Germline CDR1 is LNHDA and CDR2 is SQIVND (reference sequence). The CDR3 loop is CASSIGLATDTQYF. DNA of the CDR3: TGTGCCAGTAGTATAGGTCTAGCAACAGATACGCAGTATTTT.